Described below is a single T cell receptor (beta chain) sequence and its context. What it binds is unknown. The sample originates from a study of T cells after yellow fever vaccination. General study results and limits: A small share of clonotypes appeared in both CD4 and CD8 compartments. Among primary-vaccination clones, most reappeared after the booster, at 95% to 96% for CD4 and 88% for CD8.

Trimming removed 6 bases at V and 4 bases at J, with 16 bases between. Per germline, CDR1 MNHEY and CDR2 SVGEGT. The CDR3 is made up of 16 amino acids. From the 5' RACE reads, TCRdb called clonotypes with MiXCR, one entry per CDR3 protein. The sample carries roughly 190,000 distinct CDR3 sequences, about 10% recorded once. This specimen was CD8+ T cells sorted from PBMCs, taken 15 days after the yellow fever booster vaccination. This receptor was obtained from a man between 18 and 29 years old who received the YFV17D yellow fever vaccine. The chain combines TRBV6-2 or TRBV6-3 with TRBJ2-6; possible D gene TRBD1, 6 bases. CDR3 sequence (DNA): TGTGCCAGCAGCCTCCTCACAGGGTTCGGGGCCAACGTCCTGACTTTC. This sequence encodes CASSLLTGFGANVLTF.